Each of the 19 T cell receptor beta chains below was sequenced from the same sample in a study of siplizumab effects on memory and regulatory T cells. Libraries were prepared by immunoSEQ multiplex PCR; TCRdb keeps only in-frame clonotypes and omits some of them. The sample carries around 100,000 clones, 91% recorded once. Sequencing was performed on CD4+ T cells sorted from blood. Source of these receptors: a human donor in good health.

J is TRBJ2-3 and V is TRBV25-1; possible D gene TRBD2, 5 bases. This CDR3 contains 15 residues. Trimming took off 5 bases at V and 3 bases at J, with 15 bases between the two ends. CDR1 MGHDK and CDR2 SYGVNS come from the germline V gene. The CDR3 sequence: CASSYAAGGTDTQYF. CDR3 DNA: TGTGCCAGCAGTTATGCGGCGGGTGGGACAGATACGCAGTATTTT.

The V call is TRBV28, the J call TRBJ1-5; D remains ambiguous. In germline, CDR1 is MDHEN, CDR2 SYDVKM. Trimming shortened V by 5 bases and J by 2 bases, and 16 bases separated the two germline ends. The CDR3 sequence is 16 residues long. CDR3 DNA sequence: TGTGCCAGCAGTCTGACATATGGGGTGGGCAATCAGCCCCAGCATTTT. This sequence encodes CASSLTYGVGNQPQHF.

The chain links TRBV7-9 to TRBJ1-1, with D possibly being TRBD1 (6 bases). V lost 4 bases and J lost 6, with 24 bases in between. This CDR3 region has 17 residues. Germline lookup yields CDR1 SEHNR and CDR2 FQNEAQ (reference sequence). In nucleotides, the CDR3 is TGTGCCAGCAGCTCACTCACTCATCACCTCAGGGGCGCTGAAGCTTTCTTT. Translation: CASSSLTHHLRGAEAFF.

The gene calls are TRBV10-3 and TRBJ2-1, with D possibly matching TRBD2 (5 bases). CDR1 is ENHRY, CDR2 SYGVKD, per germline. The CDR3 loop spans 11 amino acids. V was trimmed by 2 bases and J by 12 bases, leaving 8 bases between them. The CDR3 spells CAISEGGGQFF. The CDR3 DNA follows: TGTGCCATCAGTGAGGGAGGCGGGCAGTTCTTC.

This clone was counted once. The gene calls are TRBV6-1 and TRBJ2-3; 10 nucleotides line up with TRBD1. CDR1 MNHNS and CDR2 SASEGT come from the germline V gene. CDR3 size: 14 residues. The junction had 5 bases not matched to a gene; V was cut back by 6 bases and J by 5 bases. CDR3 bases: TGTGCCAGCAGGGCCGGGACAGGGGTAGATACGCAGTATTTT. It encodes CASRAGTGVDTQYF.

The chain has TRBV7-2 and TRBJ2-3; TRBD2 might be the D (6 bases). Per the germline V gene, CDR1 is SGHTA and CDR2 is FQGNSA. The CDR3 covers 15 residues. The ends were cut back, 3 bases at V and 3 bases at J, with 13 bases in the middle. CDR3 DNA: TGTGCCAGCAGCTTTAGTAGCGGCGGTACAGATACGCAGTATTTT. Protein product: CASSFSSGGTDTQYF.

In DNA form, the CDR3 reads TGTGCCAGCAAATCCGACAGGGGTGCTGGAAACACCATATATTTT. Encoded protein: CASKSDRGAGNTIYF. The rearrangement uses TRBV7-2 and TRBJ1-3; 8 bases are a match to TRBD1. This CDR3 region has 15 residues. V lost 7 bases to trimming and J lost 2 bases; unmatched junction nucleotides: 7. CDR1 and CDR2 (germline): SGHTA, FQGNSA.

This chain links TRBV6-6 with TRBJ2-3; TRBD2 agrees at 9 bases. Unmatched junction bases numbered 9, after V lost 4 bases and J lost 4 bases. The germline CDR1 and CDR2 sequences are MNHNY and SVGAGI (reference sequence). This CDR3 is built from 16 residues. The CDR3 sequence is CASSFPLAGGSDTQYF. The CDR3 coding sequence is TGTGCCAGCAGTTTCCCGTTGGCGGGGGGGTCAGATACGCAGTATTTT.

The V and J genes are TRBV30 and TRBJ1-3; a possible D gene is TRBD1 (5 bases). Germline loops: CDR1 GTSNPN, CDR2 SVGIG (reference sequence). Trimming left V 7 bases short and J 0 bases short, with 13 bases between. The CDR3 sequence is 14 residues long. Written as DNA, the CDR3 is TGTGCCTACTCGGGACTGCACTCTGGAAACACCATATATTTT. Its translation: CAYSGLHSGNTIYF.

The chain recombines TRBV5-1 with TRBJ1-1, with TRBD1 identical over 7 bases. Trimming cost V 3 bases and J 0 bases; bases outside gene matches: 2. The V gene's germline CDR1 is SGHRS and CDR2 YFSETQ. The CDR3 contains 14 residues. The CDR3 is CASSSTGLNTEAFF. CDR3 DNA sequence: TGCGCCAGCAGCTCGACAGGGTTGAACACTGAAGCTTTCTTT.

This chain uses TRBV6-1 with TRBJ2-1, with TRBD1 identical over 8 bases. The CDR3 is made up of 13 amino acids. Losses at the gene ends were 6 bases for V and 9 bases for J; bases not matched to a gene: 7. In germline, CDR1 is MNHNS, CDR2 SASEGT. The CDR3 spells CASRQGEKSEQFF. As DNA, the CDR3 is TGTGCCAGCAGACAGGGGGAAAAAAGTGAGCAGTTCTTC.

The rearrangement uses TRBV19 and TRBJ2-4; 9 bases agree with TRBD1. This CDR3 has 17 residues. Germline V gene lookup returns CDR1 LNHDA and CDR2 SQIVND (reference sequence). Trimming removed 7 bases from V and 0 bases from J; junction bases left unmatched: 10. The CDR3 loop is CASTPGQGRRAKNIQYF. The CDR3 DNA follows: TGTGCCAGTACCCCCGGACAGGGGAGACGAGCCAAAAACATTCAGTACTTC. The full variable domain, with the rest looked up from reference TRBV19 and TRBJ2-4, is DGGITQSPKYLFRKEGQNVTLSCEQNLNHDAMYWYRQDPGQGLRLIYYSQIVNDFQKGDIAEGYSVSREKKESFPLTVTSAQKNPTAFYLCASTPGQGRRAKNIQYFGAGTRLSVL.

The genes are TRBV5-6 and TRBJ2-7, with TRBD2 matching over 8 bases. The germline CDR1 and CDR2 sequences are SGHDT and YYEEEE. The CDR3 spans 15 residues. Unmatched junction bases numbered 8, after V lost 2 bases and J lost 4 bases. The CDR3 loop is CASSFLRGAWYEQYF. The CDR3 region has the DNA TGTGCCAGCAGCTTTCTGCGGGGGGCATGGTACGAGCAGTACTTC.

The J gene is TRBJ1-6, the V gene TRBV6-1; 10 nucleotides align to TRBD1. Germline CDR1 reads MNHNS; CDR2 reads SASEGT. J gave up 9 bases and V 5 bases, and 7 bases lay outside the gene matches. The CDR3 totals 15 residues. The CDR3 region is CASSTPGQGRSPLHF. DNA for the CDR3: TGTGCCAGCAGTACCCCGGGACAGGGGCGTTCACCCCTCCACTTT.

The rearrangement joins TRBV9 to TRBJ1-2, with 11 bases fitting TRBD1. Per the germline V gene, CDR1 is SGDLS and CDR2 is YYNGEE. This CDR3 has 13 amino acids. J gave up 6 bases and V 4 bases, and 2 bases lay outside the gene matches. In DNA form, the CDR3 reads TGTGCCAGCAGCAGGACAGGGGGCCATGGCTACACCTTC. It is translated as CASSRTGGHGYTF.

The chain employs TRBV11-2 and TRBJ2-7, with TRBD2 identical over 7 bases. The V and J ends lost 3 bases and 0 bases, in that order; junction bases with no gene match: 8. Germline V lookup: CDR1 SGHAT, CDR2 FQNNGV. The CDR3 loop spans 16 amino acids. CDR3 in amino acids: CASSFSLADSSYEQYF. The DNA for the CDR3 is TGTGCCAGCAGCTTCTCTCTAGCGGATTCCTCCTACGAGCAGTACTTC.

The V and J genes are TRBV28 and TRBJ1-1; D uncertain. V was shortened by 5 bases and J by 2 bases, with 15 bases between the two germline ends. The CDR3 totals 15 residues. The germline gives CDR1 MDHEN, CDR2 SYDVKM. The CDR3 here is CASSPRRAPNTEAFF. The CDR3 DNA reads TGTGCCAGCAGTCCCCGGCGGGCACCAAACACTGAAGCTTTCTTT.

The V call is TRBV10-3, the J call TRBJ2-7; D is uncertain. Trimming cost V 4 bases and J 7 bases, with 8 bases left between them. The germline V gene encodes CDR1 ENHRY and CDR2 SYGVKD. The CDR3 sequence is 11 residues long. The CDR3 DNA is TGTGCCATCAGTGTTGGGCCTGAGCAGTACTTC. Its translation: CAISVGPEQYF.

The chain has TRBV2 and TRBJ2-6; possibly TRBD1 or TRBD2 for D (6 bases each). The V gene's germline CDR1 is SNHLY and CDR2 FYNNEI. The germline V and J ends were trimmed by 4 bases and 0 bases, with 10 bases remaining between them. CDR3 length equals 16 residues. CDR3 sequence reads: CASSVRGLSGANVLTF. The CDR3 nucleotides are TGTGCCAGCAGTGTTCGGGGGCTCTCTGGGGCCAACGTCCTGACTTTC.